This TCR beta chain was observed in a study of patients and donors after allogeneic stem cell transplantation. The CDR3 contains 14 residues. Germline V CDR1 and CDR2: MDHEN, SYDVKM. V shed 1 base and J shed 7 bases, with 11 bases lying between them. Each CDR3 protein is one row after TCRdb ran MiXCR on the RT-PCR reads. The sample shows some 880,000 distinct CDR3 sequences, 18% of them seen only once. The TCR was taken from a human donor who was either an allogeneic HSCT recipient or a stem cell or donor lymphocyte infusion donor (not recorded which). It is not recorded whose cells these are; they may come from a transplant donor. The source material was blood, either unsorted or a sorted T cell fraction (not recorded which). This chain joins TRBV28 and TRBJ1-5, with D possibly being TRBD1 (5 bases). CDR3 protein: CASSLFWGAQPQHF. The CDR3 bases are TGTGCCAGCAGTTTATTTTGGGGCGCCCAGCCCCAGCATTTT.